The 29 T cell receptor beta chains reported below all come from one sample, sequenced in a study of T cells in Graves' hyperthyroidism and ophthalmopathy. What was amplified from RNA transcripts were TCR beta CDR3 regions. When the TCR CDR3 underwent first-round RT-PCR, the HTBI primer set was used. TCRdb independently ran MiXCR on the multiplex PCR reads; one entry per CDR3 protein. Altogether around 340,000 distinct CDR3 sequences are present, approximately 16% being singletons, with the ten largest covering 33%. The sequencing input was blood. These receptor sequences come from a young man with Graves' hyperthyroidism.

This clonotype was observed at least ten times. V gene TRBV28 combines with J gene TRBJ1-5, with no clear D. The CDR3 has 15 residues. Germline CDR1 and CDR2: MDHEN and SYDVKM. The V gene lost 7 bases and the J gene lost 6 bases, with 19 bases spanning the gap. The CDR3 region has the DNA TGTGCCAGCATTAAAAACAAATTTCGGGGTCAGCCCCAGCATTTT. This translates into CASIKNKFRGQPQHF.

This clonotype appeared many times. The genes are TRBV5-1 and TRBJ2-1, with 14 bases aligning to TRBD2. The CDR3 length is 16 residues. V lost 4 bases to trimming and J lost 9 bases; unmatched junction nucleotides: 9. Looked up from germline, CDR1 is SGHRS and CDR2 is YFSETQ. Here the CDR3 DNA reads TGCGCCAGCAGCACCAGACTAGCGGGAGGGCCGGGTGAGCAGTTCTTC. Residues: CASSTRLAGGPGEQFF.

This clonotype was detected only a few times. In DNA, the CDR3 is TGTGCCAGCAGCCAAGACCCCGGGACTAGCGGGAGAGGGCAGTACTTC. Protein product: CASSQDPGTSGRGQYF. The V call is TRBV4-2, the J call TRBJ2-7, with TRBD2 matching 14 bases. The CDR3 consists of 16 residues. Per the germline V gene, CDR1 is LGHNA and CDR2 is YNFKEQ. V trimming: 0 bases; J trimming: 9 bases; junction bases outside the gene matches: 7.

This clonotype was counted many times. This sequence joins TRBV7-9 and TRBJ2-3, with no clear D. Germline-derived CDR1 and CDR2 are SEHNR and FQNEAQ (reference sequence). The V gene lost 1 base and the J gene lost 7 bases, with 15 bases spanning the gap. This CDR3 contains 15 residues. CDR3 amino acids: CASSLGREDFYTQYF. The CDR3, as DNA: TGTGCCAGCAGCTTAGGTCGAGAAGACTTCTATACGCAGTATTTT.

This clonotype was seen a handful of times. The J gene is TRBJ1-1, the V gene TRBV29-1, with D possibly being TRBD1 (6 bases). Germline lookup yields CDR1 SQVTM and CDR2 ANQGSEA. The CDR3 consists of 10 residues. The ends were cut back, 4 bases at V and 8 bases at J, with 8 bases in the middle. The CDR3, as DNA: TGCAGCGTTGGGGGACAAGAAGCTTTCTTT. Protein: CSVGGQEAFF.

The J gene is TRBJ1-2, the V gene TRBV6-1, with D possibly being TRBD1 (6 bases). Germline assignment: CDR1 MNHNS and CDR2 SASEGT. The CDR3 consists of 15 residues. V lost 6 bases and J 4 bases, leaving 18 bases between the germline ends. The CDR3 sequence is CASSEHPRTAYGYTF. DNA of the CDR3: TGTGCCAGCAGCGAACACCCCAGGACAGCCTATGGCTACACCTTC.

This clonotype was detected many times. The chain carries TRBV3-1 and TRBJ2-3, with 9 bases identical to TRBD2. From germline, CDR1 is LGHDT and CDR2 YNNKEL (reference sequence). CDR3 length: 15 amino acids. V trimming: 4 bases; J trimming: 4 bases; junction bases outside the gene matches: 6. Written as DNA, the CDR3 is TGTGCCAGCAGCCGGACTAGCGAGACTTCAGATACGCAGTATTTT. Its translation is CASSRTSETSDTQYF.

J is TRBJ2-4 and V is TRBV30; 8 nucleotides agree with TRBD2. V trimming: 5 bases; J trimming: 0 bases; junction bases outside the gene matches: 6. The CDR3 length is 15 residues. CDR1 is GTSNPN and CDR2 is SVGIG in the germline V gene (reference sequence). The CDR3 bases are TGTGCCTGGGCCCGGGAGGGGCTAGCCAAAAACATTCAGTACTTC. Amino acids: CAWAREGLAKNIQYF.

Comment on this clonotype: This may be a read error: a much more frequent sequence differs by one nucleotide. This rearrangement joins TRBV6-1 to TRBJ2-3, with D possibly TRBD1 on 5 matching bases. V lost 9 bases, J lost 5 bases, and 21 bases lay in between. The CDR3 consists of 15 residues. The germline V gene encodes CDR1 MNHNS and CDR2 SASEGT. The CDR3 DNA sequence: TGTGCCAGAGCGCCCGCAGGGCAGATTGGAGATACGCAGTATTTT. Amino acid sequence: CARAPAGQIGDTQYF.

This clonotype was counted many times. The V gene is TRBV28, the J gene TRBJ2-5; D remains ambiguous. Deletions cut 3 bases from V and 1 base from J, with 12 bases between. Germline CDR1 reads MDHEN; CDR2 reads SYDVKM. There are 15 residues in the CDR3. DNA of the CDR3: TGTGCCAGCAGTTTTAGGCCCGCCTCCCAAGAGACCCAGTACTTC. Its protein product is CASSFRPASQETQYF.

This CDR3 reads CASSVETGGTDTQYF. The CDR3 region has the DNA TGTGCCAGCAGCGTGGAGACAGGGGGCACAGATACGCAGTATTTT. The J gene is TRBJ2-3, the V gene TRBV9; 8 bases line up with TRBD1. Germline assignment: CDR1 SGDLS and CDR2 YYNGEE. The CDR3 has 15 amino acids. V lost 2 bases, J lost 1 base, and 3 bases stayed unmatched.

Worth noting for this clonotype: This may stem from a read error, because a much larger clone lies one nucleotide away. The chain uses TRBV11-2 and TRBJ1-1; D gene unclear. Germline-derived CDR1 and CDR2 are SGHAT and FQNNGV. The CDR3 totals 13 residues. Trimming cost V 1 base and J 3 bases, with 6 bases left between them. CDR3 bases: TGTGCCAGCAGCTTAGGCAGTGACACTGAAGCTTTCTTT. Protein sequence: CASSLGSDTEAFF.

The V and J genes are TRBV3-1 and TRBJ2-5, with TRBD2 identical over 7 bases. The CDR3 length is 16 residues. Germline loops: CDR1 LGHDT, CDR2 YNNKEL (reference sequence). The trim removed 0 bases at V and 0 bases at J, leaving 4 bases unmatched. CDR3 protein: CASSQEAGRYQETQYF. The CDR3 DNA sequence: TGTGCCAGCAGCCAAGAAGCGGGGAGGTACCAAGAGACCCAGTACTTC.

The J gene is TRBJ2-1, the V gene TRBV29-1, with D unresolved. This CDR3 has 16 amino acids. Trimming cost V 3 bases and J 6 bases, with 21 bases left between them. Germline CDR1 reads SQVTM; CDR2 reads ANQGSEA. CDR3 residues: CSVEGRSGIKFNEQFF. The CDR3 DNA reads as TGCAGCGTTGAGGGCAGGTCCGGTATAAAATTCAATGAGCAGTTCTTC.

This clonotype was picked up many times. This sequence joins TRBV5-8 and TRBJ1-2; D gene unclear. The germline V and J ends were trimmed by 4 bases and 4 bases, with 2 bases remaining between them. Germline V CDR1 and CDR2: SGHTS, YDEGEE. The CDR3 sequence is 10 residues long. CDR3 sequence reads: CASSAYGYTF. Here the CDR3 DNA reads TGTGCCAGCAGCGCCTATGGCTACACCTTC.

This clonotype was picked up many times. J is TRBJ1-1 and V is TRBV27; D not resolved. The V and J ends lost 2 bases and 6 bases respectively, with 13 bases between them. CDR3 size: 14 residues. The V gene's germline CDR1 is MNHEY and CDR2 SMNVEV (reference sequence). The CDR3 loop reads CASSLNRETAEAFF. CDR3 nucleotides: TGTGCCAGCAGTTTAAATCGGGAGACTGCTGAAGCTTTCTTT.

This clonotype appeared many times. The chain combines TRBV15 with TRBJ2-3; 9 positions agree with TRBD2. Germline CDR1 is LNHNV and CDR2 is YYDKDF (reference sequence). V trimming: 0 bases; J trimming: 0 bases; junction bases outside the gene matches: 7. The CDR3 extends over 18 amino acids. The CDR3 sequence: CATSRDRAGGPSTDTQYF. CDR3 in DNA: TGTGCCACCAGCAGAGATCGGGCGGGAGGGCCTAGCACAGATACGCAGTATTTT.

This clonotype was observed many times. The J gene is TRBJ2-5, the V gene TRBV7-8; 7 bases are a match to TRBD2. Looked up from germline, CDR1 is SGHVS and CDR2 is FQNEAQ. This CDR3 has 15 amino acids. J gave up 4 bases and V 1 base, and 6 bases lay outside the gene matches. CDR3 nucleotide sequence: TGTGCCAGCAGCTTAGGTCTAGCGGATAGAGAGACCCAGTACTTC. Amino acids: CASSLGLADRETQYF.

This clonotype was detected a few times. This chain links TRBV7-9 with TRBJ2-5; D possibly corresponds to TRBD1 (6 bases). Trimming pared 1 base from V and 7 bases from J, leaving 16 bases between. This CDR3 region has 15 residues. In germline, CDR1 is SEHNR, CDR2 FQNEAQ (reference sequence). In DNA, the CDR3 is TGTGCCAGCAGCTTAGATCTAGCCCCCAGGGGGACCCAGTACTTC. Translated: CASSLDLAPRGTQYF.

This clonotype was seen repeatedly, ten times or more. The V call is TRBV2, the J call TRBJ2-7; D may be TRBD2 (6 bases). The length of the CDR3 is 13 residues. V was cut by 9 bases and J by 3 bases, with 15 bases left in between. CDR1 SNHLY and CDR2 FYNNEI come from the germline V gene. CDR3 DNA sequence: TGTGCCAGGCGGGATCCCCGGCGCTACGAGCAGTACTTC. This encodes CARRDPRRYEQYF.

As regards this clonotype: A much larger clone lies one base from this, so it may be a read error. The CDR3 DNA is TGTGCCAGCAGCTCCGGGACTAGCGAGAGAGGAGATACGCAGTATTTT. Translating it yields CASSSGTSERGDTQYF. The J gene is TRBJ2-3, the V gene TRBV11-2; 10 nucleotides agree with TRBD2. From germline, CDR1 is SGHAT and CDR2 FQNNGV. J was trimmed by 5 bases and V by 4 bases; bases with no gene match: 9. The CDR3 runs to 16 residues.

In the case of this clonotype: A much larger clone is a single base away; this may be a read error. The rearrangement joins TRBV20-1 to TRBJ2-4; the D is unclear. This CDR3 has 11 amino acids. CDR1 is DFQATT and CDR2 is SNEGSKA in the germline V gene (reference sequence). CDR3 sequence (DNA): TGCAGCGTCGGTGGACGAAGCATTCAGTACTTC. Its protein is CSVGGRSIQYF.

This clonotype has just a few counts. V is TRBV12-3 or TRBV12-4 and J is TRBJ2-3; 12 bases agree with TRBD2. V gave up 9 bases and J gave up 0 bases; unmatched junction bases: 4. There are 15 residues in the CDR3. The CDR3 loop reads CASTGTSGSTDTQYF. The DNA of the CDR3 is TGTGCCAGTACGGGGACTAGCGGGAGCACAGATACGCAGTATTTT.

The V call is TRBV15, the J call TRBJ1-5, with unresolved D. V lost 0 bases and J lost 4, with 13 bases in between. This CDR3 is built from 16 residues. From germline, CDR1 is LNHNV and CDR2 YYDKDF (reference sequence). CDR3 sequence (DNA): TGTGCCACCAGCAGAGATCGCTGGGCCCCGAATCAGCCCCAGCATTTT. It specifies CATSRDRWAPNQPQHF.

This chain joins TRBV2 and TRBJ2-3; D is tentatively TRBD1 or TRBD2 (5 bases each). The length of the CDR3 is 14 residues. The germline V gene encodes CDR1 SNHLY and CDR2 FYNNEI. Deletions cut 7 bases from V and 2 bases from J, with 13 bases between. The CDR3 nucleotides are TGTGCCAGCACCTGGGACGGGGACACAGATACGCAGTATTTT. Its protein is CASTWDGDTDTQYF.

This clonotype was picked up many times. The V and J genes are TRBV11-2 and TRBJ2-1; 7 bases match TRBD1. The germline CDR1 and CDR2 sequences are SGHAT and FQNNGV. The J segment lost 9 bases and the V segment lost 5 bases, leaving 10 bases of the junction unmatched. This CDR3 region has 14 residues. CDR3 sequence (DNA): TGTGCCAGCAGCAAGTTACAGGGGTTCAGTGAGCAGTTCTTC. This gives the protein CASSKLQGFSEQFF.

This clonotype was seen ten or more times. The chain uses TRBV11-2 and TRBJ1-1, with no clear D. CDR1 and CDR2 (germline): SGHAT, FQNNGV. V lost 1 base, J lost 1 base, and 7 bases lay in between. The CDR3 extends over 14 amino acids. The CDR3 sequence: CASSLGKRNTEAFF. For the CDR3, the DNA is TGTGCCAGCAGCTTAGGTAAGAGGAACACTGAAGCTTTCTTT.

CDR3 sequence (DNA): TGTGCCAGCAGTGAAGATGGACGAAACACCATATATTTT. Protein product: CASSEDGRNTIYF. The J gene is TRBJ1-3, the V gene TRBV6-1; unclear D gene. This CDR3 spans 13 amino acids. V lost 1 base and J 5 bases, leaving 6 bases between the germline ends. Germline V lookup: CDR1 MNHNS, CDR2 SASEGT.

This clonotype showed up just a few times. V and J are TRBV20-1 and TRBJ2-1, with D perhaps matching TRBD2 (6 bases). The CDR3 has 19 amino acids. Trimming shortened V by 1 base and J by 1 base, and 23 bases separated the two germline ends. Germline V gives CDR1 DFQATT, CDR2 SNEGSKA (reference sequence). The CDR3 region is CSARGHPGAADFSYNEQFF. In DNA form, the CDR3 reads TGCAGTGCTAGAGGGCATCCGGGAGCGGCCGATTTTTCCTACAATGAGCAGTTCTTC.